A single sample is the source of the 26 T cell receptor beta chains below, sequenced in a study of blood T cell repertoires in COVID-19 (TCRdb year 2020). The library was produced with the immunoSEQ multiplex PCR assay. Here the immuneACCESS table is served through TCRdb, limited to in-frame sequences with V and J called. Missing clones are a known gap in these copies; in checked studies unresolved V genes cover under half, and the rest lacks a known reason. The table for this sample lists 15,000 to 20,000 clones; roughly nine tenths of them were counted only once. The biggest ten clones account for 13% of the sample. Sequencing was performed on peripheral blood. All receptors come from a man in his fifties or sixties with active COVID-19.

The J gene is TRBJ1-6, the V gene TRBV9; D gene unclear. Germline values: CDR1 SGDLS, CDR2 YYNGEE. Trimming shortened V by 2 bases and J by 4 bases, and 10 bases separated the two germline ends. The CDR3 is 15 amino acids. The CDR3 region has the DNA TGTGCCAGCAGCGTCTCGGAGGCTTATAATTCACCCCTCCACTTT. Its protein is CASSVSEAYNSPLHF. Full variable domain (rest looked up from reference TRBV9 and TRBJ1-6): DSGVTQTPKHLITATGQRVTLRCSPRSGDLSVYWYQQSLDQGLQFLIQYYNGEERAKGNILERFSAQQFPDLHSELNLSSLELGDSALYFCASSVSEAYNSPLHFGNGTRLTVT.

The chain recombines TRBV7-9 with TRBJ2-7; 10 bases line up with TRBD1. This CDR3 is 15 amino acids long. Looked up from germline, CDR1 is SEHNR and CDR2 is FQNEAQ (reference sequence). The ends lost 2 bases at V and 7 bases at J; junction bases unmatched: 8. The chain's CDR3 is CASSLPKTGGSEQYF. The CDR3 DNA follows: TGTGCCAGCAGCTTACCCAAGACAGGGGGCTCTGAGCAGTACTTC.

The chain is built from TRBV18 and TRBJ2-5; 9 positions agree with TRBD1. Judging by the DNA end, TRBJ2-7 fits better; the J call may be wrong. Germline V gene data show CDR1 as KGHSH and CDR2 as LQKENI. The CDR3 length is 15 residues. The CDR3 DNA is TGTGCCAGCTCACCCTCGACAGGGGGTCCCTACGAGCAGTACTTC. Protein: CASSPSTGGPYEQYF.

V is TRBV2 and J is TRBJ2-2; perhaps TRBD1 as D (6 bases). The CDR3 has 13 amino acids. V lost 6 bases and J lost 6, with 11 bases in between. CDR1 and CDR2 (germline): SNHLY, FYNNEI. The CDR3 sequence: CASRQGRAGELFF. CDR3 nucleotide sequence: TGTGCCAGCAGACAGGGAAGGGCCGGGGAGCTGTTTTTT.

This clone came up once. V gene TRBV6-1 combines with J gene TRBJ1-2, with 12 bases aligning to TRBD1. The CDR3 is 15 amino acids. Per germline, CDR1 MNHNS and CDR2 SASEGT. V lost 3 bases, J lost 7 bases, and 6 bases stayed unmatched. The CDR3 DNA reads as TGTGCCAGCAGTGAGGCCGGGACAGGGGGCACTGGCTACACCTTC. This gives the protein CASSEAGTGGTGYTF.

The DNA of the CDR3 is TGTGCCAGCAGCTTAGCCACGGTTAATTCACCCCTCCACTTT. Amino acid sequence: CASSLATVNSPLHF. The chain combines TRBV7-8 with TRBJ1-6; D uncertain. The CDR3 extends over 14 amino acids. Germline CDR1 and CDR2: SGHVS and FQNEAQ. The V end lost 0 bases, the J end lost 6 bases, and 6 bases lay between the germline ends.

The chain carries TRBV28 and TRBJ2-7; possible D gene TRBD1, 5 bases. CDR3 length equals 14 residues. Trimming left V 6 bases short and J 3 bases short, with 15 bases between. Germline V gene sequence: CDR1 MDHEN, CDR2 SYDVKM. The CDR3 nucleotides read TGTGCCAGCAGCCTTCGGATGGGGCGCTACGAGCAGTACTTC. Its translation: CASSLRMGRYEQYF.

The chain's CDR3 is CASRQTSVSYEQYF. The CDR3 DNA follows: TGTGCCAGCCGGCAGACTAGCGTCTCCTACGAGCAGTACTTC. The J gene is TRBJ2-7, the V gene TRBV6-5, with 8 bases fitting TRBD2. The trim removed 8 bases at V and 0 bases at J, leaving 6 bases unmatched. CDR1 and CDR2 (germline): MNHEY, SVGAGI. The CDR3 covers 14 residues.

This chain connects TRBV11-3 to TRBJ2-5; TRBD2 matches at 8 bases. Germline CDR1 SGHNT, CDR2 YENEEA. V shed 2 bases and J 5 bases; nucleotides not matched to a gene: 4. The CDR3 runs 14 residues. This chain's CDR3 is CASSLRLASETQYF. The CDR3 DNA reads TGTGCCAGCAGCTTAAGACTAGCGAGTGAGACCCAGTACTTC.

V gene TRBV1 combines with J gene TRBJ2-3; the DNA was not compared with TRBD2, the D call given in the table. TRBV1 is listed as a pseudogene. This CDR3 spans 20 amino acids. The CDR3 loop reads CTSSQERVEDSGGAADTQYF. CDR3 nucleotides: TGCACCAGCAGCCAAGAGCGGGTTGAAGATAGCGGGGGGGCAGCAGATACGCAGTATTTT.

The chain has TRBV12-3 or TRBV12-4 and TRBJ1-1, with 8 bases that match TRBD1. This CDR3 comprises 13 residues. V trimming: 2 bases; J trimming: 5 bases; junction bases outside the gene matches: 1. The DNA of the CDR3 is TGTGCCAGCAGTTTAAACAGGGGGACTGAAGCTTTCTTT. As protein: CASSLNRGTEAFF.

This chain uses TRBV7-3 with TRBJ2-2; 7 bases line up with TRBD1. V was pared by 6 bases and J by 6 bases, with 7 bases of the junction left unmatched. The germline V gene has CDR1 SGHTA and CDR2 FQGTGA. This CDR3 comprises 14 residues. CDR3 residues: CASSFTGVAGELFF. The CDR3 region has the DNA TGTGCCAGCAGTTTCACAGGGGTCGCCGGGGAGCTGTTTTTT.

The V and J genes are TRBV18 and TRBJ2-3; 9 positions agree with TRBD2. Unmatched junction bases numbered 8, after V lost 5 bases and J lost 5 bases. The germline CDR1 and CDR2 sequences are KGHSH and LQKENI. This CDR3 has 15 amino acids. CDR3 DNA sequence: TGTGCCAGCTCAGCGACTAGCGGAGGTGGAGATACGCAGTATTTT. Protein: CASSATSGGGDTQYF.

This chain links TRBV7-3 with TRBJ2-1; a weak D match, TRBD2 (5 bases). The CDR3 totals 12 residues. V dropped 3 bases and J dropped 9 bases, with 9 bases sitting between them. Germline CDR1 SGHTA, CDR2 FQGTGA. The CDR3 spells CASSFLRGEQFF. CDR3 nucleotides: TGTGCCAGCAGCTTCCTCCGGGGTGAGCAGTTCTTC.

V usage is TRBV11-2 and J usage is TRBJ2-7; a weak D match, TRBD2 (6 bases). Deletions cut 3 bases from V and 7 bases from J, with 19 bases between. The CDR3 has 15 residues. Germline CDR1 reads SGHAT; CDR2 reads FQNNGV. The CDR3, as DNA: TGTGCCAGCAGCTTCCACCGGGACCCCGGAGGGGAGCAGTACTTC. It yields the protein CASSFHRDPGGEQYF.

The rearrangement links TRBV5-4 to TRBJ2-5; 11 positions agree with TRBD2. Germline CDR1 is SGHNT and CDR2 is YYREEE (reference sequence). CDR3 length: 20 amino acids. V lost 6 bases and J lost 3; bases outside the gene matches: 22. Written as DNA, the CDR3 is TGTGCCAGCACCACAACTAATAGCGGGAGGGTCTTAGGTTTGGAAGAGACCCAGTACTTC. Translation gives CASTTTNSGRVLGLEETQYF.

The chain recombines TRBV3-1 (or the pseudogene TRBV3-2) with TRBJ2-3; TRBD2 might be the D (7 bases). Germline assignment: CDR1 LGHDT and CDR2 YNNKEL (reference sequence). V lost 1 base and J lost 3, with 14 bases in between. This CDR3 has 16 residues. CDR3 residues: CASSQAGGRITDTQYF. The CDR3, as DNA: TGTGCCAGCAGCCAAGCGGGGGGCAGGATTACAGATACGCAGTATTTT.

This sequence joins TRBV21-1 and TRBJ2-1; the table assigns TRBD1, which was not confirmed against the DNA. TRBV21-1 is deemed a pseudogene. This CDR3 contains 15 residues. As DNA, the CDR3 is TGTGCCAGCAGCAATGGAACAGGGGTGGGCAATGAGCAGTTCTTC. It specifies CASSNGTGVGNEQFF.

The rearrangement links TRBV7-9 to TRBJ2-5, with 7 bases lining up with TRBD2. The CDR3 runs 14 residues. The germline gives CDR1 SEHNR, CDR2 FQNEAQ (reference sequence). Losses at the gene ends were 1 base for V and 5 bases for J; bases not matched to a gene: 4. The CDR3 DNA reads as TGTGCCAGCAGCTTAGGGGGTAGCGGGGAGACCCAGTACTTC. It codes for CASSLGGSGETQYF.

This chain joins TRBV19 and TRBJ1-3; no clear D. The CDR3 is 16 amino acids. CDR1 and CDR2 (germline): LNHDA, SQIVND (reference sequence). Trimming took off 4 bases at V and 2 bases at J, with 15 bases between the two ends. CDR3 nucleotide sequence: TGTGCCAGTAGTACCGACGCGGTCGGGGCTGGAAACACCATATATTTT. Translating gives CASSTDAVGAGNTIYF.

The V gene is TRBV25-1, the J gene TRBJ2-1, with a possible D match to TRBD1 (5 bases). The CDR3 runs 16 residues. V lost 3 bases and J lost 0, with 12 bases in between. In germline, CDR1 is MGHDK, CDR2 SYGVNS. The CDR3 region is CASSDLAQGSYNEQFF. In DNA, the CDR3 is TGTGCCAGCAGTGATTTAGCCCAGGGCTCCTACAATGAGCAGTTCTTC.

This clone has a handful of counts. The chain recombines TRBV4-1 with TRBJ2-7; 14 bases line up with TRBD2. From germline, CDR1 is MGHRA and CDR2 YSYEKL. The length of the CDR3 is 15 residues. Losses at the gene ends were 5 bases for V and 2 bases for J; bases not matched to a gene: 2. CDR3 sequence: CASSKTSGGAYEQYF. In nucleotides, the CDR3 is TGCGCCAGCAGCAAGACTAGCGGGGGGGCCTACGAGCAGTACTTC.

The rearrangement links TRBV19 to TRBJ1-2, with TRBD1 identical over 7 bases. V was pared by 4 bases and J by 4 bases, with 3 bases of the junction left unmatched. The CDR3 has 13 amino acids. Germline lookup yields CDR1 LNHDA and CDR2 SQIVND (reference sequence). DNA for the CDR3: TGTGCCAGTAGTAGACAGGGCAGCTATGGCTACACCTTC. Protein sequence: CASSRQGSYGYTF.

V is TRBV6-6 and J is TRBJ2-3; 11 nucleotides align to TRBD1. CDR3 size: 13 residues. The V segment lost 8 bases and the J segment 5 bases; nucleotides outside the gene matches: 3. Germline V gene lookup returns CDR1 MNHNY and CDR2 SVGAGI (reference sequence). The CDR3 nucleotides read TGTGCCAGCCGGGACAGGGGGATAGATACGCAGTATTTT. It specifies CASRDRGIDTQYF.

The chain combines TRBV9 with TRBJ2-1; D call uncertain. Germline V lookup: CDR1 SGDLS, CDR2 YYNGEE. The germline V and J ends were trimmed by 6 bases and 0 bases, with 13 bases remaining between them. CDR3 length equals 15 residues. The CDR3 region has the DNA TGTGCCAGCAACCGCTATCCTAGCTCCTACAATGAGCAGTTCTTC. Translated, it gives CASNRYPSSYNEQFF.

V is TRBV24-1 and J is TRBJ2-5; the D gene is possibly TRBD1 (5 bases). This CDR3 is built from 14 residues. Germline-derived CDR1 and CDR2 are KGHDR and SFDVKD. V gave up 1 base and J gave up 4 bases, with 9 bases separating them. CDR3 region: CATSDLRGGETQYF. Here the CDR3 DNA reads TGTGCCACCAGTGATTTAAGGGGTGGAGAGACCCAGTACTTC.